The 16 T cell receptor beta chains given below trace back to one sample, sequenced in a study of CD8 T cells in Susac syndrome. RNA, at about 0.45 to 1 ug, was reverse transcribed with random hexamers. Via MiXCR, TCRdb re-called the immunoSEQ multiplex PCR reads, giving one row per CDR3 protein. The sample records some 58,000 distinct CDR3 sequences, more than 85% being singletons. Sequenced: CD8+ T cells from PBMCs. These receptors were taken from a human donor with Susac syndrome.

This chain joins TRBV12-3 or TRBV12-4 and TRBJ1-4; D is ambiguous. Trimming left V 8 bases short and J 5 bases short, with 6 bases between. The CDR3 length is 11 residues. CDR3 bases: TGTGCCAGCGGTACCAATGAAAAACTGTTTTTT. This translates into CASGTNEKLFF.

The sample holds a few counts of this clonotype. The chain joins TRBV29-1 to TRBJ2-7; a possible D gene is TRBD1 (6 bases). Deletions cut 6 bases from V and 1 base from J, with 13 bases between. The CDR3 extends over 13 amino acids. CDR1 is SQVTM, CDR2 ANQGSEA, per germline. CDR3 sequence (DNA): TGCAGCGTCAGCCGGGACACTTCCTACGAGCAGTACTTC. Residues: CSVSRDTSYEQYF.

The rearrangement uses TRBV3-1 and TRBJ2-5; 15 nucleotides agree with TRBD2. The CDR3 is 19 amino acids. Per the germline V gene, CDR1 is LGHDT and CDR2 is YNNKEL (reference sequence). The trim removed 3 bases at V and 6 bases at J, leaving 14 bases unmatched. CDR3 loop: CASSHERLGLAGGRKTQYF. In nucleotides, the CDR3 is TGTGCCAGCAGCCACGAAAGACTGGGACTAGCGGGGGGCCGAAAGACCCAGTACTTC.

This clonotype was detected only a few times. In DNA, the CDR3 is TGTGCCACCAGCTCCGCGGACAGGGGGGGGATCGAGCAGTACTTC. As protein: CATSSADRGGIEQYF. The rearrangement links TRBV15 to TRBJ2-7; 10 bases match TRBD1. The CDR3 covers 15 residues. The V and J ends lost 5 bases and 6 bases, in that order; junction bases with no gene match: 10. The germline gives CDR1 LNHNV, CDR2 YYDKDF (reference sequence).

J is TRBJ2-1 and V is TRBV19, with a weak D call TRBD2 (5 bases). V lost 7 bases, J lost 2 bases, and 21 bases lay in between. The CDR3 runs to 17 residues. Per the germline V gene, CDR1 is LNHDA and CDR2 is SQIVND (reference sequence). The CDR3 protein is CASTPSLPTGAYNEQFF. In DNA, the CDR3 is TGTGCCAGTACTCCTTCCCTCCCCACCGGGGCCTACAATGAGCAGTTCTTC.

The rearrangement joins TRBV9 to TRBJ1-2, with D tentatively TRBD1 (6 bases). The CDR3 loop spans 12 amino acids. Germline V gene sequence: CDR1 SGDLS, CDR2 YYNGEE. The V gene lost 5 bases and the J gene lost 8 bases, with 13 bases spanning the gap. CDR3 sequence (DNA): TGTGCCAGCAGTGACAGGATTGAGGGCTACACCTTC. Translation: CASSDRIEGYTF.

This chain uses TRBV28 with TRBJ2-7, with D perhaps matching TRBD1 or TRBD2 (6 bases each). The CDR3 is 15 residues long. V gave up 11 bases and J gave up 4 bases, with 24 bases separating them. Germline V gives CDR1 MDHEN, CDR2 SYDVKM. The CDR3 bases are TGTGCCGGGGGGAGCCGGGACAAGGGGATATACGAGCAGTACTTC. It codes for CAGGSRDKGIYEQYF. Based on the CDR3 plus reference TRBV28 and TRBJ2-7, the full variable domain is DVKVTQSSRYLVKRTGEKVFLECVQDMDHENMFWYRQDPGLGLRLIYFSYDVKMKEKGDIPEGYSVSREKKERFSLILESASTNQTSMYLCAGGSRDKGIYEQYFGPGTRLTVT.

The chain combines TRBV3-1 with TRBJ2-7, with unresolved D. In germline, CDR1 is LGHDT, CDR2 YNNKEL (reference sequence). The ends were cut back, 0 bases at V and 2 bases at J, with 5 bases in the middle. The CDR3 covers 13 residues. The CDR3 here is CASSQETAYEQYF. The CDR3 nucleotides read TGTGCCAGCAGCCAAGAGACCGCCTACGAGCAGTACTTC.

CDR3 nucleotide sequence: TGTGCCAGCAGCCTACAGGGGTTCAGTGGCTACACCTTC. The encoded protein is CASSLQGFSGYTF. The rearrangement uses TRBV14 and TRBJ1-2; 7 positions match TRBD1. Germline CDR1 and CDR2: SGHDN and FVKESK. V trimming: 4 bases; J trimming: 7 bases; junction bases outside the gene matches: 6. CDR3 length equals 13 residues.

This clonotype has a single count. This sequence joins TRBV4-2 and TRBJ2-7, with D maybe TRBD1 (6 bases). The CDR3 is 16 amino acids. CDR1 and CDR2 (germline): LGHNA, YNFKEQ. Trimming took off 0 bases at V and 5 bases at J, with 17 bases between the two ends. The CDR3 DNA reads TGTGCCAGCAGCCAAGATCGGTCGGGGACAACGAACGAGCAGTACTTC. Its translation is CASSQDRSGTTNEQYF.

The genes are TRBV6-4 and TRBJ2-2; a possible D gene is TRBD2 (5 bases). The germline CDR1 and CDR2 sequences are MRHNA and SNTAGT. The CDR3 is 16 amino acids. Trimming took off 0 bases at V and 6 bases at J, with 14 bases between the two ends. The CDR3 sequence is CASSDSPGSSAGELFF. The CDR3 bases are TGTGCCAGCAGTGACTCCCCGGGAAGTTCCGCCGGGGAGCTGTTTTTT.

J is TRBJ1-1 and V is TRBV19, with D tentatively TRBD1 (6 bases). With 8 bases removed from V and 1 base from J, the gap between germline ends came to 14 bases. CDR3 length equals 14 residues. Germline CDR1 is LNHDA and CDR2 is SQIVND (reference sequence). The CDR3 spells CASAPRGWNTEAFF. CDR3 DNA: TGTGCCAGTGCTCCAAGGGGGTGGAACACTGAAGCTTTCTTT.

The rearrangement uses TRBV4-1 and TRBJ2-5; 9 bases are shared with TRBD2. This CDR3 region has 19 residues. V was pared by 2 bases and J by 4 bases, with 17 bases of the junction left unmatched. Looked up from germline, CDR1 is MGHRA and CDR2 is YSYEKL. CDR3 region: CASSQLSSGVILYGETQYF. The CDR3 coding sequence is TGCGCCAGCAGCCAATTGTCTAGCGGGGTGATCTTGTATGGAGAGACCCAGTACTTC.

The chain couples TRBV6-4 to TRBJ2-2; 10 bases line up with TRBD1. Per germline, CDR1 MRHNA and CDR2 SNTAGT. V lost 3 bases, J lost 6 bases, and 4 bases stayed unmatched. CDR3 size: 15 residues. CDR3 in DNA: TGTGCCAGCAGTGATGGACAGGGGGTTTCCGGGGAGCTGTTTTTT. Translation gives CASSDGQGVSGELFF.

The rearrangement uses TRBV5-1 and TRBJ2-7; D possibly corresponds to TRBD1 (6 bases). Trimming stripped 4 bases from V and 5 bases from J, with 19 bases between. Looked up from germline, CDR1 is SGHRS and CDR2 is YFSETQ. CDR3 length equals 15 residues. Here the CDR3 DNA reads TGCGCCAGCAGCCCCTACCGGGCAGGGGATCACGAGCAGTACTTC. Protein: CASSPYRAGDHEQYF.

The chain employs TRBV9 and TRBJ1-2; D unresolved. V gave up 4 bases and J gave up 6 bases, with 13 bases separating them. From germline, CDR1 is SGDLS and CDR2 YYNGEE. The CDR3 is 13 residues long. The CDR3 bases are TGTGCCAGCAGCTTCTCGGACTACGATGGCTACACCTTC. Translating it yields CASSFSDYDGYTF.